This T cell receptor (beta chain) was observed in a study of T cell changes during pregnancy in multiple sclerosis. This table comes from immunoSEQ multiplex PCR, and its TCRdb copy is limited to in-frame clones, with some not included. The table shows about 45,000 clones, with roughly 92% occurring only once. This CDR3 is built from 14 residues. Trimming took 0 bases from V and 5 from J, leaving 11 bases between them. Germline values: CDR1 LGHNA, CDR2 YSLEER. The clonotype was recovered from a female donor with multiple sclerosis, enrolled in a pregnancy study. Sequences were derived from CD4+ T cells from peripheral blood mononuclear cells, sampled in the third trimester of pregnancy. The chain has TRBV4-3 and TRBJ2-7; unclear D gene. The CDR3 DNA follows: TGCGCCAGCAGCCAAGATCTGGCGGCCCACGAGCAGTACTTC. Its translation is CASSQDLAAHEQYF.